This TCR beta chain was recovered during a study of T cell clonotyping in hematopoietic cell transplantation. The V and J ends lost 4 bases and 0 bases respectively, with 18 bases between them. The CDR3 runs 18 residues. CDR1 and CDR2 (germline): MGHRA, YSYEKL. The assay was immunoSEQ multiplex PCR, and TCRdb's table has in-frame clones only and misses some. Of 8,000 or so clones in the sample, about 96% are singletons; the top ten hold around 0.46%. The V gene is TRBV4-1, the J gene TRBJ2-2, with D unclear. This specimen consisted of PBMCs, obtained 30 days after allogeneic stem cell transplant. This TCR was sampled from a male patient in his thirties or forties who had an allogeneic stem cell transplant from a related donor, so the T cells may come from the graft donor. Some clones in this sample may be carry-over from other donors' samples. The CDR3: CASSPRFLGFANTGELFF. DNA for the CDR3: TGCGCCAGCAGCCCGCGCTTCTTGGGGTTTGCGAACACCGGGGAGCTGTTTTTT.